This entry is about one TCR beta chain. Germline CDR1 is MGHRA and CDR2 is YSYEKL. The length of the CDR3 is 13 residues. V shed 0 bases and J shed 10 bases, with 10 bases lying between them. This specimen belongs to a study of blood T cell repertoires in COVID-19. Study at large: Some COVID-19 samples were acute and others convalescent; all came from the United States, Italy and Spain. PBMCs, B-cell-depleted T cells, or T cells provided the cDNA or gDNA that made up the material.

In the original processing: Reference gene primer amplification in the assay estimated nucleated cell counts. The repertoire was sequenced with immunoSEQ multiplex PCR; TCRdb's copy has only in-frame clones and lacks some. V and J calls and clone size are as listed in that table; D and trimming were resolved from the DNA. Of a few hundred thousand clones listed, roughly 89% were seen once; the top ten hold roughly 4.8%. The clonotype was recovered from a woman aged 40 to 50 who had recovered from COVID-19. V is TRBV4-1 and J is TRBJ2-1, with a tentative D call TRBD2 (5 bases). The sample consisted of peripheral blood. CDR3 sequence: CASSQDLGSEQFF. CDR3 sequence (DNA): TGCGCCAGCAGCCAAGATCTGGGGAGCGAGCAGTTCTTC.